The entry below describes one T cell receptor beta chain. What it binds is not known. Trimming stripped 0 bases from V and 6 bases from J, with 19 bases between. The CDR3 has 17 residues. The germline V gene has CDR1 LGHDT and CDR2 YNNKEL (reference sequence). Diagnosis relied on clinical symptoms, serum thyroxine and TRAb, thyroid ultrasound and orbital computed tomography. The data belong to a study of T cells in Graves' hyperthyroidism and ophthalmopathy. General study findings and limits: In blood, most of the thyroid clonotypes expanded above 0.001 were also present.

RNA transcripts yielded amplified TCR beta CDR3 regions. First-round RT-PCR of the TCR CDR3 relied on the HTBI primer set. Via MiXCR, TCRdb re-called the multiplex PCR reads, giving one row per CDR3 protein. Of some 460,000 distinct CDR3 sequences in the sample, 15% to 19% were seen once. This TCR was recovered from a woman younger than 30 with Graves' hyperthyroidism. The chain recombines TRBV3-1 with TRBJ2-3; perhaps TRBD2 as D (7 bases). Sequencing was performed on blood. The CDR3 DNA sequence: TGTGCCAGCAGCCAAGATCCACTTGGAGGGGGGGCCGATACGCAGTATTTT. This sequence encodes CASSQDPLGGGADTQYF.